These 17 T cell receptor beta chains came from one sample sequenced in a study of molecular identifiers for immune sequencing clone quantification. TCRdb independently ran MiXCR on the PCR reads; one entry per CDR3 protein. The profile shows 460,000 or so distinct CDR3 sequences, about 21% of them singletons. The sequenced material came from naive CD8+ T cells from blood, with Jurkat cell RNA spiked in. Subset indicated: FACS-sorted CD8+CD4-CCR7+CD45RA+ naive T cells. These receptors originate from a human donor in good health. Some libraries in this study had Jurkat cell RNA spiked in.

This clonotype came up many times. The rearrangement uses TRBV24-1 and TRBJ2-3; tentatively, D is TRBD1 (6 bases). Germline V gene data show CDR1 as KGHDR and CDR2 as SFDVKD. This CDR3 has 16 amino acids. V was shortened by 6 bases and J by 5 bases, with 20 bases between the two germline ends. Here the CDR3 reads CATSNPPGDSKDTQYF. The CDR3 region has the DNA TGTGCCACCAGTAACCCGCCAGGGGATAGTAAAGATACGCAGTATTTT.

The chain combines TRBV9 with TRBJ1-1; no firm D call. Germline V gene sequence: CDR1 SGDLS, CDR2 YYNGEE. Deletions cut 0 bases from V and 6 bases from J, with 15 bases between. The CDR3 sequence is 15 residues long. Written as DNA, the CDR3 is TGTGCCAGCAGCGTAGACCGTAGCTGGGGAGCTGAAGCTTTCTTT. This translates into CASSVDRSWGAEAFF.

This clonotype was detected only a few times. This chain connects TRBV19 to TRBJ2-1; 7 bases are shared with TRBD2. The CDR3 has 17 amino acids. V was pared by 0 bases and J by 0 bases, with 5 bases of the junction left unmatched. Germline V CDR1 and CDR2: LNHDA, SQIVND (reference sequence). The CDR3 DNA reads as TGTGCCAGTAGTATAGAGGCGCGGGAGAGCTCCTACAATGAGCAGTTCTTC. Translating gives CASSIEARESSYNEQFF.

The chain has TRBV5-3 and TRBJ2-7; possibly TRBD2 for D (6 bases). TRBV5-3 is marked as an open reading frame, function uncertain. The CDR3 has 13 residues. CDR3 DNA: TGTGACAGCAGCTTGGCCGGGAGCTACGAGCAGTACTTC. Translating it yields CDSSLAGSYEQYF.

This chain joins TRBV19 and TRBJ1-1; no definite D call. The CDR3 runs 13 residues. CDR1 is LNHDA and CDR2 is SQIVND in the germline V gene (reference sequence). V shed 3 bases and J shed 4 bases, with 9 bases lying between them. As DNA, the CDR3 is TGTGCCAGTAGTATCATCTTGAGCACTGAAGCTTTCTTT. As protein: CASSIILSTEAFF.

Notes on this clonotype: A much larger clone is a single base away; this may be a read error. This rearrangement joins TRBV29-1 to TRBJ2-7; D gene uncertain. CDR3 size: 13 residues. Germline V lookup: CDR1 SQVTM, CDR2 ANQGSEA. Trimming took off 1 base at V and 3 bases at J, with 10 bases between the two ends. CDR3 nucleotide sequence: TGCAGCGTTGAAGGGGAATGGGGCTACGAGCAGTACTTC. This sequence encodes CSVEGEWGYEQYF.

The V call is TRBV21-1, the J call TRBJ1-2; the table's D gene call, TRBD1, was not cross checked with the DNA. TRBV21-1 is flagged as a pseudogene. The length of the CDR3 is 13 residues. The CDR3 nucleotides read TGTGCCGGCTTCTCCGGGGCTAACTATGGCTACACCTTC. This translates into CAGFSGANYGYTF.

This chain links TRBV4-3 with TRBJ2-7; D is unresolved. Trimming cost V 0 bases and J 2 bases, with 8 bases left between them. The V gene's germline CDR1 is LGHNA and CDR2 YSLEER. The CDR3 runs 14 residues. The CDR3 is CASSQEGNTYEQYF. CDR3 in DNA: TGCGCCAGCAGCCAAGAAGGGAACACCTACGAGCAGTACTTC.

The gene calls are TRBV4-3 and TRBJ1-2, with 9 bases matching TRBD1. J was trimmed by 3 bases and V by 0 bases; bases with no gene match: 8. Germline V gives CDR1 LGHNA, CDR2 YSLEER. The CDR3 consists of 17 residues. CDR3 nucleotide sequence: TGCGCCAGCAGCCAAGAAATTATACAGGGGGCCGACTATGGCTACACCTTC. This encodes CASSQEIIQGADYGYTF.

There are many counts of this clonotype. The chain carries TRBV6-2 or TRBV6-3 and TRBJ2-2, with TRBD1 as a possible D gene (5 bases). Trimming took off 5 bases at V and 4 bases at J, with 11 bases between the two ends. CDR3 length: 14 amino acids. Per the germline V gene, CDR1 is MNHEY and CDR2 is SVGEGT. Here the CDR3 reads CASSTDIITGELFF. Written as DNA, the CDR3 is TGTGCCAGCAGTACGGACATTATCACCGGGGAGCTGTTTTTT.

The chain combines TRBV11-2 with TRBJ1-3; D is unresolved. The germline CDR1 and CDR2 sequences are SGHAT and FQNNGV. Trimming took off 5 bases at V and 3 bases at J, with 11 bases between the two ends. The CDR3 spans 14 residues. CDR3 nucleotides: TGTGCCAGCAGCCCGACATTTGGTGGAAACACCATATATTTT. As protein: CASSPTFGGNTIYF.

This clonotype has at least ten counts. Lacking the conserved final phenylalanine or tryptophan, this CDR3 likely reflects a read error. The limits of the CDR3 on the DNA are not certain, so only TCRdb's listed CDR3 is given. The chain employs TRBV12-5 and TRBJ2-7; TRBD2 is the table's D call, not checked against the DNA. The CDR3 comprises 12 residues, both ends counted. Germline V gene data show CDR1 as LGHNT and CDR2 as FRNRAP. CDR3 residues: CASGLSGGPPAL.

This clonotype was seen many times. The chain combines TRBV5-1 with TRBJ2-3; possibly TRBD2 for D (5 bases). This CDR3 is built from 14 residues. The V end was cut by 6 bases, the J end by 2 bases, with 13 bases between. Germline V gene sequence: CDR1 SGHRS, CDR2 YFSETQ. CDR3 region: CASTSSSNTDTQYF. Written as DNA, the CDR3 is TGCGCCAGCACCTCTAGCAGCAACACAGATACGCAGTATTTT.

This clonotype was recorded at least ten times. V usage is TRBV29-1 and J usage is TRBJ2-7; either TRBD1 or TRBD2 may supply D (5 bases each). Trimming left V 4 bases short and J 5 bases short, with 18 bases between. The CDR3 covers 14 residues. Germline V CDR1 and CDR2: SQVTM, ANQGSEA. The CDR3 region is CSVVPRQGVHEQYF. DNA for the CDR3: TGCAGCGTTGTGCCTCGGCAGGGAGTCCACGAGCAGTACTTC.

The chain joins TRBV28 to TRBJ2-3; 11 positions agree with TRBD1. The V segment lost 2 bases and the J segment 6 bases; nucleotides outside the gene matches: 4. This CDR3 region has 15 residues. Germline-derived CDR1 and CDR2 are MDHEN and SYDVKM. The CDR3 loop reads CASSLGTGGFDTQYF. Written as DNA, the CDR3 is TGTGCCAGCAGTTTAGGGACAGGGGGTTTCGATACGCAGTATTTT.

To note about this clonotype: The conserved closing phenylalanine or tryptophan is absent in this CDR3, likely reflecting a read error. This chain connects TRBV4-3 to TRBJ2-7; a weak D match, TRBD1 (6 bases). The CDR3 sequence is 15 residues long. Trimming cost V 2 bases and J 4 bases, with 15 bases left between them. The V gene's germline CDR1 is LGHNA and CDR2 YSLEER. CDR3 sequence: CASSQFRGVGYEQYL. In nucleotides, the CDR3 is TGCGCCAGCAGCCAATTCAGGGGCGTGGGTTACGAGCAGTACCTC.

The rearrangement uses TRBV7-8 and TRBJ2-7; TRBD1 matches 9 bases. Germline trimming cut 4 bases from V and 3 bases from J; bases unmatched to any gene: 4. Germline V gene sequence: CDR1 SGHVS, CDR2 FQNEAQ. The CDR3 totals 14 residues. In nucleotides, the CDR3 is TGTGCCAGCAGCTCGGTGGGACAGGGCTACGAGCAGTACTTC. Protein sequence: CASSSVGQGYEQYF.